These T cell receptor beta chains were read from a single sample in a study of cytomegalovirus exposure and HLA in healthy donors. The repertoire was sequenced with immunoSEQ multiplex PCR; TCRdb's copy has only in-frame clones and lacks some. Among 130,000 to 150,000 clones, 80% to 90% were seen once, and the ten largest hold under 8%. The sequenced material came from PBMCs. These receptors all come from a woman aged 25 to 45 in good health and CMV-seropositive. Both conserved end residues are part of each CDR3. The order of the fields is D gene, J gene, V gene, clone size, CDR3 DNA, CDR3 protein. D genes are given only for firm matches. Some rows have no size entry. The others give once, few or many, or a class for an expanded clone.

TRBD2 TRBJ2-7 TRBV2 NA TGTGCCAGCAGGGGGACTAGCGGGAGAGACCAGAGGTCCTACGAGCAGTACTTC CASRGTSGRDQRSYEQYF
TRBD1 TRBJ2-7 TRBV28 NA TGTGCCAGCCAGGGGTACGACAGGGGGCAATACGAGCAGTACTTC CASQGYDRGQYEQYF
TRBD2 TRBJ2-5 TRBV28 NA TGTGCCAGCAGCAGGGGCGGGGGGGTTGAGACCCAGTACTTC CASSRGGGVETQYF
NA TRBJ1-5 TRBV2 NA TGTGCCAGCAGTGAGGGCCAGGGGAGGGATAGCAATCAGCCCCAGCATTTT CASSEGQGRDSNQPQHF
NA TRBJ2-3 TRBV13 NA TGTGCCAGCAGTCGGCTAGCGTCAACAGATACGCAGTATTTT CASSRLASTDTQYF
NA TRBJ2-7 TRBV28 NA TGTGCCAGCAGTCCCTCCAGGGGTGCGAACGAGCAGTACTTC CASSPSRGANEQYF
TRBD1 TRBJ1-5 TRBV28 NA TGTGCCAGCAGCCTCCAGGGGGCTTATATCAATCAGCCCCAGCATTTT CASSLQGAYINQPQHF
NA TRBJ1-2 TRBV5-1 once TGCGCCAGCAGCCCGGGGACTCCGGGTGGCCATGGCTACACCTTC CASSPGTPGGHGYTF
NA TRBJ2-5 TRBV6-6 once TGTGCCAGCAGTACAAACCGGGACTCACAAGAGACCCAGTACTTC CASSTNRDSQETQYF
NA TRBJ2-7 TRBV6-1 NA TGTGCCAGCAGTGATCTAGTCTTTACCTACGAGCAGTACTTC CASSDLVFTYEQYF
NA TRBJ2-7 TRBV2 NA TGTGCCAGCAGACTGACTAGGTTGGGCGAGCAGTACTTC CASRLTRLGEQYF
NA TRBJ2-7 TRBV11-2 NA TGTGCCAGCAGCTTAGATATGTGGAACGCGGGCTACGAGCAGTACTTC CASSLDMWNAGYEQYF
TRBD1 TRBJ1-5 TRBV28 NA TGTGCCAGCAGTTATACAGGGGGCATGGGTCAGCCCCAGCATTTT CASSYTGGMGQPQHF
NA TRBJ1-3 TRBV28 NA TGTGCCAGCAGTTTAGCAGGGAGGAGCTCTGGAAACACCATATATTTT CASSLAGRSSGNTIYF
NA TRBJ1-2 TRBV2 NA TGTGCCAGCAGTGGGACAGACTATGGCTACACCTTC CASSGTDYGYTF
TRBD1 TRBJ2-3 TRBV5-1 NA TGCGCCAGCAGCTTCCACGGGACAGGGGGGAATTCAGATACGCAGTATTTT CASSFHGTGGNSDTQYF
TRBD1 TRBJ1-2 TRBV15 NA TGTGCCACCAGCAGAGACTACACCGGGACAGTCCACCAAAACTATGGCTACACCTTC CATSRDYTGTVHQNYGYTF
NA TRBJ2-7 TRBV7-8 NA TGTGCCAGCAGCCAACCAGGGGTCACCTACGAGCAGTACTTC CASSQPGVTYEQYF
NA TRBJ2-2 TRBV13 NA TGTGCCAGCAGCTTAGGAGCGGCCGGGGAGCTGTTTTTT CASSLGAAGELFF
NA TRBJ2-7 TRBV5-4 NA TGTGCCAGCAGCTTGGGGCGGTTACCCTACGAGCAGTACTTC CASSLGRLPYEQYF
TRBD1 TRBJ1-3 TRBV7-6 NA TGTGCCAGCAGCTGGCAGGGGGCTGGAAACACCATATATTTT CASSWQGAGNTIYF
TRBD1 TRBJ2-1 TRBV9 NA TGTGCCAGCAGAGGACAGGGGGCAGGCTACAATGAGCAGTTCTTC CASRGQGAGYNEQFF
NA TRBJ1-5 TRBV28 NA TGTGCCAGCAGCCCCCGGGTCAGCACCCAGCATTTT CASSPRVSTQHF
NA TRBJ2-1 TRBV6-7 NA TGTGCCAGCCCTGGGGGCGACAGTTCCTACAATGAGCAGTTCTTC CASPGGDSSYNEQFF
NA TRBJ2-7 TRBV5-1 once TGCGCCAGCAGCTTGGAGGGGGGGTCCTACGAGCAGTACTTC CASSLEGGSYEQYF
TRBD2 TRBJ2-1 TRBV6-1 once TGTGGCAGTGAAGGGGGACTAGCGTCCAGCAATGAGCAGTTCTTC CGSEGGLASSNEQFF
NA TRBJ2-2 TRBV7-9 NA TGTGCCAGCAGCCCCGAGCGCGTACTAGTTGGCACCGGGGAGCTGTTTTTT CASSPERVLVGTGELFF
NA TRBJ1-2 TRBV7-8 NA TGTGCCAGCAGCTCTACCGGTACAGGGAAAAATGGCTACACCTTC CASSSTGTGKNGYTF
NA TRBJ1-1 TRBV18 NA TGTGCCAGCTCACCACCATCCGGGACTGAAGCTTTCTTT CASSPPSGTEAFF
NA TRBJ1-2 TRBV25-1 NA TGTGCCAGCACGGACACGAACTATGGCTACACCTTC CASTDTNYGYTF
NA TRBJ2-1 TRBV6-6 NA TGTGCCAGCAGACTCGAATGGGAGCAGTTCTTC CASRLEWEQFF